This T cell receptor (beta chain) was found in a study of T cell responses to AZD1222 COVID-19 vaccine. Some clones are missing from TCRdb's copy, which holds only in-frame ones; the method was immunoSEQ multiplex PCR. The table has 95,000 or so clones, about 88% seen once; the top ten hold roughly 2.8%. This CDR3 is built from 19 residues. Germline CDR1 is LGHDT and CDR2 is YNNKEL (reference sequence). V gave up 4 bases and J gave up 6 bases; unmatched junction bases: 17. Specimen: peripheral blood, collected on day 0 of AZD1222 vaccination. V usage is TRBV3-1 (or the pseudogene TRBV3-2) and J usage is TRBJ1-5; the match to TRBD1 covers 11 bases. The receptor was derived from an adult in good health. CDR3 in amino acids: CASSRRGQGASGAAQPQHF. The CDR3 region has the DNA TGTGCCAGCAGCCGCCGCGGACAGGGGGCGTCTGGAGCTGCTCAGCCCCAGCATTTT.